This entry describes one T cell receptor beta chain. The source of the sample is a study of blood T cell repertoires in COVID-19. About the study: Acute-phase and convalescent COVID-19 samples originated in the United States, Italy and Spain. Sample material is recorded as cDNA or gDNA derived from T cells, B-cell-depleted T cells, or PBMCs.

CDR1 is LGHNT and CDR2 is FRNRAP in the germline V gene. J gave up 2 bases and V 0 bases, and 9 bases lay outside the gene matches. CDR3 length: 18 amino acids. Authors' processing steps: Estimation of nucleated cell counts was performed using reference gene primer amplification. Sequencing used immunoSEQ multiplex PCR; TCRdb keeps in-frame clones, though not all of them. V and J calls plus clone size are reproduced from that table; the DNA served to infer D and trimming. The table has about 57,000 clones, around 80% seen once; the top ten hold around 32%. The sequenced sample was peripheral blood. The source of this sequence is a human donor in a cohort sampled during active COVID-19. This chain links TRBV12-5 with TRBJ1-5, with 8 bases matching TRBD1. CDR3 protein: CASGLVLFETGGNQPQHF. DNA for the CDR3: TGTGCTAGTGGTTTGGTACTTTTCGAGACAGGGGGCAATCAGCCCCAGCATTTT.